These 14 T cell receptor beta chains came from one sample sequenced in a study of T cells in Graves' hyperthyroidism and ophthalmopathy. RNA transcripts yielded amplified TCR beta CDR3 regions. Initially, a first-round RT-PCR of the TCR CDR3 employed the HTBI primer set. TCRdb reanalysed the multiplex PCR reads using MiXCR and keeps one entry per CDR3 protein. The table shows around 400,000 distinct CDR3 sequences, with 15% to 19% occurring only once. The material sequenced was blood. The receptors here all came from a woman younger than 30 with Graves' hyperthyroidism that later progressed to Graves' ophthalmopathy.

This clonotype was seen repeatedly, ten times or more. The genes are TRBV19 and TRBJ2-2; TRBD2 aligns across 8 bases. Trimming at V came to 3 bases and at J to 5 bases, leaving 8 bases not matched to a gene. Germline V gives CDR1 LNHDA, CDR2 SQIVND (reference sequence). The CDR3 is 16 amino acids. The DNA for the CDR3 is TGTGCCAGTAGTATGCGCGGGAGGTTGGGGACCGGGGAGCTGTTTTTT. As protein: CASSMRGRLGTGELFF.

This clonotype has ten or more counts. The CDR3 here is CSAPTSSGGTQYF. CDR3 sequence (DNA): TGCAGTGCACCTACTAGCTCCGGTGGGACCCAGTACTTC. The chain carries TRBV20-1 and TRBJ2-5; D is possibly TRBD2 (6 bases). This CDR3 is 13 amino acids long. Trimming left V 6 bases short and J 7 bases short, with 18 bases between. Germline V gene data show CDR1 as DFQATT and CDR2 as SNEGSKA (reference sequence).

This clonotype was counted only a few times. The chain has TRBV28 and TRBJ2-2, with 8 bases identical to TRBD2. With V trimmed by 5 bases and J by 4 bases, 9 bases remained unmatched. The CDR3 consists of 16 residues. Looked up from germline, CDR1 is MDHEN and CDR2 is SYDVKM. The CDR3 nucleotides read TGTGCCAGCAGTACCTTACTAGCGGAGTTCACCGGGGAGCTGTTTTTT. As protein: CASSTLLAEFTGELFF.

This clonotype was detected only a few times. The CDR3 DNA reads as TGCAGTGCTAGAGAAGTAGGCCTAGCTCCCTACGAGCAGTACTTC. Translated, it gives CSAREVGLAPYEQYF. The V call is TRBV20-1, the J call TRBJ2-7, with TRBD2 as a possible D gene (5 bases). This CDR3 is built from 15 residues. V lost 0 bases, J lost 2 bases, and 14 bases lay in between. Germline V gives CDR1 DFQATT, CDR2 SNEGSKA (reference sequence).

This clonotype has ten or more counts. The CDR3 DNA sequence: TGTGCCAGCAGCTTGACGGACAGGGGTCCGTATGGCTACACCTTC. Its protein product is CASSLTDRGPYGYTF. The genes are TRBV11-2 and TRBJ1-2, with 9 nucleotides matching TRBD1. V lost 3 bases to trimming and J lost 5 bases; unmatched junction nucleotides: 7. Germline V CDR1 and CDR2: SGHAT, FQNNGV. The CDR3 contains 15 residues.

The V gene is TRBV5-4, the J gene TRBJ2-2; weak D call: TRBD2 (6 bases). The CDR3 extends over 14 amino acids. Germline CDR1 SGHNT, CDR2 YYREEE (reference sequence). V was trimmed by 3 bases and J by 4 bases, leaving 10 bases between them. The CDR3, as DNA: TGTGCCAGCAGCTCGCGGGGCGTCACCGGGGAGCTGTTTTTT. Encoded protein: CASSSRGVTGELFF.

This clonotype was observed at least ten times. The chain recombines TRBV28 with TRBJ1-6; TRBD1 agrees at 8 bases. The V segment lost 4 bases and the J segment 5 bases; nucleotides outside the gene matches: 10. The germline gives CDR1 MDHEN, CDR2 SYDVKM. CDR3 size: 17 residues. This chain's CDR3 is CASSSFRGTGDNSPLHF. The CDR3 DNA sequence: TGTGCCAGCAGTTCCTTCCGCGGGACAGGAGATAATTCACCCCTCCACTTT.

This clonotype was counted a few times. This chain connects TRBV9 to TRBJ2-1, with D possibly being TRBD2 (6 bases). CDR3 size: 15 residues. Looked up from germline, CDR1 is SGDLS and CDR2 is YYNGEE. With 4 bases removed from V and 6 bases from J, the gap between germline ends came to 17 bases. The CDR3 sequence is CASSSNSGGLNEQFF. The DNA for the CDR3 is TGTGCCAGCAGCTCTAACTCCGGGGGACTCAATGAGCAGTTCTTC.

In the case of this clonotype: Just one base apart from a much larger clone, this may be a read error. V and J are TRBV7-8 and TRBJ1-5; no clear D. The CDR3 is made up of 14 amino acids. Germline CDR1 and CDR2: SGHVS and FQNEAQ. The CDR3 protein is CASSFPPSDQPQHF. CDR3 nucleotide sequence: TGTGCCAGCAGCTTCCCCCCTAGCGATCAGCCCCAGCATTTT.

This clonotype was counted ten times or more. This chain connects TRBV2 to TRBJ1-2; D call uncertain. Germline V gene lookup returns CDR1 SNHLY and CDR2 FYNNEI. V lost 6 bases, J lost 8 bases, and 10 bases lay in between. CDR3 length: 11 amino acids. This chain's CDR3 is CASRVRSGYTF. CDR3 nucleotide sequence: TGTGCCAGCAGGGTCAGGAGCGGCTACACCTTC.

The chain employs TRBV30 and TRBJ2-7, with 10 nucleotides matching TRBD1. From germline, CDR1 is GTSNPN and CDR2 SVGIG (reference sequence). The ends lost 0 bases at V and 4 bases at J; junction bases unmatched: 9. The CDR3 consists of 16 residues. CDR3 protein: CAWSVDRDRGTYEQYF. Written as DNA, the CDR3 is TGTGCCTGGAGTGTAGACCGGGACAGGGGCACGTACGAGCAGTACTTC.

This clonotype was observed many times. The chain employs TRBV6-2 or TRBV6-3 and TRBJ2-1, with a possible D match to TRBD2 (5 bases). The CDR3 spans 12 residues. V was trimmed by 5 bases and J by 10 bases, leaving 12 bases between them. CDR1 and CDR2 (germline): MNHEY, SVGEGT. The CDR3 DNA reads TGTGCCAGCAGTAACCAGCGGCGGGAGCAGTTCTTC. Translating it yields CASSNQRREQFF.

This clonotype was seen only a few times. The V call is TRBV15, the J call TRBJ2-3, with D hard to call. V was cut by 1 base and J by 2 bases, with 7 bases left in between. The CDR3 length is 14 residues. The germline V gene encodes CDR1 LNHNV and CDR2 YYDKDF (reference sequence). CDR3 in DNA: TGTGCCACCAGCAGAGGTGCGGACACAGATACGCAGTATTTT. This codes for CATSRGADTDTQYF.

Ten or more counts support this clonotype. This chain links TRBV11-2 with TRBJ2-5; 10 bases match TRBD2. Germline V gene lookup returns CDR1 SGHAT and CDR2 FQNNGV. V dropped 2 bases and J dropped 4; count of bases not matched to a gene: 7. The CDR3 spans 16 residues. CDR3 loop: CASSLNGLAALETQYF. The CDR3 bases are TGTGCCAGCAGCTTAAACGGACTAGCGGCCTTAGAGACCCAGTACTTC.